The rows below give T cell receptor beta chains drawn from one sample of a study of shared clonotypes between healthy human individuals. TCRdb's table, derived via immunoSEQ multiplex PCR, lists solely in-frame clones and lacks some. The sample yields about 2.2 million clones, around 95% seen once. The sequencing input was naive CD8+ T cells from PBMCs. The receptors shown here come from a young man in good health. Some clones in this sample may be carry-over from other donors' samples. The conserved cysteine and the conserved F or W are not part of the CDR3 here. Rows give clone size only sometimes, using once, few, many, or a class for an expanded clone.

TRBJ2-5 TRBV29-1 13 . SVLTLRTSQETQY
TRBJ2-1 TRBV27 14 . ASSPPRTGLNNEQF
TRBJ1-2 TRBV4-1 12 . ASSQPGLRVGYT
TRBJ1-4 TRBV27 13 . ASRRPGQENEKLF
TRBJ1-2 TRBV5-1 10 . ASSFHRAGYT
TRBJ1-4 TRBV9 13 once ASSGPRGPNEKLF
TRBJ2-5 TRBV5-1 12 once ASSTGQGAETQY
TRBJ1-2 TRBV25-1 15 . ASSAAGTGTPNYGYT
TRBJ2-2 TRBV27 13 . ASSLGLRMTGELF
TRBJ1-4 TRBV13 12 . ASSLGGGSEKLF
TRBJ2-5 TRBV27 15 . ASSFAVPSGRRETQY
TRBJ2-7 TRBV6-1 12 . ASSGGRGWFEQY
TRBJ1-1 TRBV9 9 . ASSAGSVSF
TRBJ1-2 TRBV9 12 . ASSPGGGDYGYT
TRBJ2-1 TRBV10-1 13 . ASSESGSGAGEQF
TRBJ2-7 TRBV7-9 13 . ASSSMGGTGPEQY
TRBJ2-2 TRBV5-1 12 . ASKQGQLTGELF
TRBJ2-3 TRBV13 13 . ASSSRVTGPDTQY
TRBJ1-2 TRBV29-1 13 . SVEGPIQRNYGYT
TRBJ2-3 TRBV7-9 14 . ASRGASGRQRDTQY
TRBJ2-3 TRBV9 14 . ASSVIASLGTDTQY
TRBJ2-1 TRBV27 13 . ASSSTSGPYNEQF
TRBJ2-7 TRBV28 13 once ASSDGTRQFYEQY
TRBJ1-1 TRBV11-3 12 . ASSPRGGGTEAF
TRBJ1-6 TRBV5-6 17 . ASSGNRDRDLSYNSPLH
TRBJ1-1 TRBV15 12 . ATSRDAGGIEAF
TRBJ2-7 TRBV19 9 . AAGPPHGQY
TRBJ1-1 TRBV6-5 12 . ASSYSSLRGKAF
. TRBV4-1 13 . ASSQHTSGTYEQY
TRBJ1-4 TRBV13 16 . ASSEGRPAGRANEKLF
TRBJ2-1 TRBV19 10 . ASSPRGMGQF
TRBJ2-7 TRBV7-2 11 . ASSPGTAIEQY
TRBJ2-3 TRBV28 14 . ASRGKVQKQADTQY
TRBJ2-2 TRBV4-1 11 . ASSQGYTGELF
TRBJ1-2 TRBV29-1 12 . SVVGLLDHYGYT
TRBJ1-5 TRBV21-1 13 . ASSKEGGRRQPQH
TRBJ2-1 TRBV7-2 14 . ASSLAGLLPYNEQF
TRBJ2-7 TRBV15 13 . ATSRGGGAPYEQY
TRBJ2-7 TRBV4-3 12 once ASSVQGGSYEQY
TRBJ1-2 TRBV9 12 . ASSSMGENYGYT
TRBJ2-7 TRBV5-5 12 . ASSLAGEGYEQY
TRBJ2-7 TRBV9 12 . ASSMGDIVYEQY
TRBJ1-1 TRBV4-3 14 . ASSQDRRPMNTEAF
TRBJ1-2 TRBV7-2 10 . AIQVKGYGYT
TRBJ2-3 TRBV4-1 14 . ASSPHIPGGTDTQY
TRBJ2-1 TRBV19 13 . ASSSSGLAGNEQF